This T cell receptor beta chain was documented in a study of blood T cell repertoires in COVID-19. The germline V gene encodes CDR1 SGHDN and CDR2 FVKESK. The CDR3 has 14 amino acids. Germline trimming cut 4 bases from V and 4 bases from J; bases unmatched to any gene: 5. In the source study's methods: Reference gene primer amplification gave nucleated cell count estimates. This table comes from immunoSEQ multiplex PCR, and its TCRdb copy is limited to in-frame clones, with some not included. V, J and clone size are taken as reported in that table, and D and trimming were inferred from the DNA itself. The table includes tens of thousands of clones, 84% detected once.

This TCR derives from a human donor in a cohort sampled during active COVID-19. The rearrangement uses TRBV14 and TRBJ2-7; 9 bases are a match to TRBD2. Sequences were obtained from peripheral blood. The CDR3 reads CASSRSGGGYEQYF. CDR3 DNA sequence: TGTGCCAGCAGCCGTAGCGGGGGTGGGTACGAGCAGTACTTC.